This TCR beta chain was recorded in a study of T cells in Graves' hyperthyroidism and ophthalmopathy. The study left out patients who had uncontrolled infection, other autoimmune disease, pregnancy or lactation. Each diagnosis drew on symptoms, thyroxine, TRAb, thyroid ultrasound and orbital computed tomography findings. Points from the study as a whole: In simple terms, a model built on 13 V-J features told ophthalmopathy apart from stable hyperthyroidism. In the blood, most expanded thyroid clonotypes above 0.001 appeared as well.

This clonotype came up a few times. Its antigen remains unidentified. The V gene's germline CDR1 is SEHNR and CDR2 FQNEAQ (reference sequence). V dropped 5 bases and J dropped 2; count of bases not matched to a gene: 4. The CDR3 is 15 residues long. RNA transcripts yielded amplified TCR beta CDR3 regions. TCR CDR3 regions were first amplified by RT-PCR with HTBI primers. TCRdb reprocessed the multiplex PCR reads via MiXCR and lists one record per CDR3 protein. This sample yields around 300,000 distinct CDR3 sequences, of which approximately 15% are seen a single time; around 32% belongs to the top ten.

This clonotype was obtained from a woman aged 40 to 50 with Graves' ophthalmopathy. The V and J genes are TRBV7-9 and TRBJ2-2; TRBD2 agrees at 8 bases. The sequencing sample was made of blood. The CDR3 loop is CASSDGGDNTGELFF. CDR3 DNA sequence: TGTGCCAGCAGCGACGGGGGGGATAACACCGGGGAGCTGTTTTTT.